This is a list of T cell receptor beta chains from one sample in a study of response to subunit inactivated influenza vaccine. Each CDR3 protein is one row after TCRdb ran MiXCR on the RT-PCR reads. Here the sample spans roughly 700,000 distinct CDR3 sequences, roughly 14% being singletons. Sequenced here: PBMCs from blood, sampled 14 to 15 days before vaccination. Receptors originate from a man in his fifties who received an inactivated influenza vaccine. CDR3s include the opening cysteine and the closing phenylalanine or tryptophan.

cdr3_length | v_call | cdr3_aa
8 | TRBV7-8 | CASPAEHF
16 | TRBV2 | CASSRLDITRVNEQFF
13 | TRBV29-1 | CSVWAGVSYEQYF
13 | TRBV6-1 | CASSPHGGYGYTF
15 | TRBV3-1 | CASSPGTRQVETQYF
13 | TRBV7-9 | CASSQDIRGELFF
14 | TRBV29-1 | CSVEGELGRDEQYF
16 | TRBV20-1 | CSASNRRRSSYNEQFF
16 | TRBV4-3 | CASSHSGQDSNYGYTF
14 | TRBV7-2 | CASSLSGIKETQYF
14 | TRBV5-1 | CASSPTTGTDTQYF
13 | TRBV20-1 | CSAPESPSYEQYF
14 | TRBV6-4 | CASSEDRSSYEQYF
15 | TRBV6-1 | CASRPRDRVGYEQYF
15 | TRBV12-3/TRBV12-4 | CASSLLWSTNEKLFF
15 | TRBV15 | CATSRDRERGNTIYF
12 | TRBV20-1 | CSGQGQSYEQYF
15 | TRBV5-1 | CASSGTSGGIYEQYF
15 | TRBV20-1 | CSARDMGPTQETQYF
14 | TRBV28 | CASSFSGRAKELFF
16 | TRBV28 | CASSLFGDRMGETQYF
13 | TRBV29-1 | CSVGGRMNTEAFF
15 | TRBV24-1 | CATSDSGDRGNTQYF
15 | TRBV6-5 | CASSYSSKNNEKLFF
15 | TRBV12-3/TRBV12-4 | CASSLALGQGNIQYF
16 | TRBV9 | CASSVGQASSGWGYTF
14 | TRBV9 | CASSVDGGAYEQYF
19 | TRBV25-1 | CASSDLNRTSRALRETQYF
15 | TRBV4-2 | CASSQAGQSSYEQYF
17 | TRBV5-1 | CASSSGLAGPNTDTQYF
12 | TRBV29-1 | CSVVPNGETQYF
15 | TRBV5-1 | CASSPYGQSTYEQYF
16 | TRBV28 | CASSKPGQGIPYEQYF
16 | TRBV18 | CASSPPYLAGRGEQFF
13 | TRBV29-1 | CSSRGGGTDTQYF
13 | TRBV29-1 | CSALSGTVLEQFF
15 | TRBV10-3 | CAISEGTGKGQPQHF
14 | TRBV11-2 | CASSGRGGAYEQYF
15 | TRBV5-1 | CASSQGGTANYGYTF
15 | TRBV5-1 | CASSWGDRGVTEAFF
17 | TRBV28 | CASIAMAGQGDPYEQYF
14 | TRBV27 | CASTSLTGTYEQYF
13 | TRBV5-1 | CASSLAGAETQYF
14 | TRBV29-1 | CSSIASGRQETQYF
14 | TRBV4-1 | CASSPGQGFEKLFF
14 | TRBV6-2/TRBV6-3 | CASYAWGVTAEAFF
15 | TRBV9 | CASSVDPGSTDTQYF
16 | TRBV5-1 | CASSLVGGASTDTQYF
19 | TRBV10-3 | CAISAGLAGGLTSTDTQYF
14 | TRBV9 | CASSATSTSYEQYF
16 | TRBV27 | CASSFVAGESTDTQYF
13 | TRBV20-1 | CSARVGSYYEQYF
15 | TRBV6-5 | CASSYSGAGANVLTF
14 | TRBV7-9 | CASNQGGLSYEQYF
15 | TRBV25-1 | CASSEGTGLADTQYF
17 | TRBV7-8 | CASSSLNPGQENYEQYF